This T cell receptor (beta chain) is drawn from a study of shared clonotypes between healthy human individuals. Assay used: immunoSEQ multiplex PCR; TCRdb lists only in-frame clones, some missing. The sample includes 560,000 or so clones, about 95% of them seen just once. CDR3 length: 17 amino acids. V was trimmed by 5 bases and J by 2 bases, leaving 19 bases between them. CDR1 MDHEN and CDR2 SYDVKM come from the germline V gene. Naive CD8 cells comprised CD45RO-negative, CCR7-positively selected cells, excluding terminally differentiated effector memory CD45RA+ cells. The donors were adults (healthy and HIV-negative) with no recent acute infections or vaccinations.

The sequence was obtained from a woman under 40 in good health. Sequencing input: naive CD8+ T cells sorted from blood. The chain carries TRBV28 and TRBJ2-1, with D unresolved. For the CDR3, the DNA is TGTGCCAGCAGTCCGTATCTGAGTCGTGGACCCTACAATGAGCAGTTCTTC. Translating gives CASSPYLSRGPYNEQFF.